Shown below are 18 T cell receptor beta chains from a single sample sequenced in a study of cytomegalovirus exposure and HLA in healthy donors. 60 Vbeta and 13 Jbeta primers were used in PCR. Sequenced by immunoSEQ multiplex PCR; TCRdb stores in-frame clones only, minus some. This table has about 74,000 clones, 72% appearing once. The sample was PBMCs. Every receptor here comes from a woman aged 35 to 49 in good health and CMV-seropositive.

The J gene is TRBJ1-1, the V gene TRBV28, with D possibly TRBD1 on 5 matching bases. CDR3 length equals 15 residues. Germline loops: CDR1 MDHEN, CDR2 SYDVKM. Trimming shortened V by 4 bases and J by 6 bases, and 18 bases separated the two germline ends. This CDR3 is CASSSPGRGGAEAFF. The CDR3 DNA reads as TGTGCCAGCAGTTCCCCTGGGAGGGGAGGCGCTGAAGCTTTCTTT.

V and J are TRBV11-1 and TRBJ1-1, with D hard to call. This CDR3 has 13 amino acids. V was pared by 5 bases and J by 5 bases, with 12 bases between. CDR1 SGHAT and CDR2 FQDESV come from the germline V gene (reference sequence). CDR3 DNA sequence: TGTGCCAGCAGCGAGATGGTCATAACTGAAGCTTTCTTT. Amino acids: CASSEMVITEAFF.

The chain has TRBV4-1 and TRBJ2-1; D perhaps matches TRBD2 (5 bases). The CDR3 is made up of 14 amino acids. Trimming took off 0 bases at V and 10 bases at J, with 13 bases between the two ends. Germline CDR1 and CDR2: MGHRA and YSYEKL. Here the CDR3 DNA reads TGCGCCAGCAGCCAAGATAGTAAGGGAGAAGAGCAGTTCTTC. Its protein is CASSQDSKGEEQFF.

The V call is TRBV6-1, the J call TRBJ1-2, with 8 nucleotides matching TRBD1. The trim removed 11 bases at V and 4 bases at J, leaving 3 bases unmatched. Germline assignment: CDR1 MNHNS and CDR2 SASEGT. CDR3 size: 11 residues. The CDR3 is CAGQGPYGYTF. The CDR3 DNA is TGTGCCGGACAGGGTCCCTATGGCTACACCTTC.

The chain uses TRBV5-1 and TRBJ1-2, with 7 bases identical to TRBD1. V shed 4 bases and J 2 bases; nucleotides not matched to a gene: 5. The germline gives CDR1 SGHRS, CDR2 YFSETQ. The CDR3 sequence is 14 residues long. The chain's CDR3 is CASSVDRANYGYTF. Written as DNA, the CDR3 is TGCGCCAGCAGCGTTGACAGGGCCAACTATGGCTACACCTTC.

This sequence joins TRBV28 and TRBJ1-2, with D possibly TRBD1 on 5 matching bases. Per germline, CDR1 MDHEN and CDR2 SYDVKM. The germline V and J ends were trimmed by 7 bases and 2 bases, with 17 bases remaining between them. The CDR3 runs to 15 residues. CDR3 coding DNA: TGTGCCAGCACTCATTGGGGCAGCTTAAACTATGGCTACACCTTC. Translation gives CASTHWGSLNYGYTF.

The CDR3 region has the DNA TGCGCCAGCAGCCAAGAACTAAGATCCTACAATGAGCAGTTCTTC. Translation: CASSQELRSYNEQFF. The rearrangement joins TRBV4-3 to TRBJ2-1; D ambiguous. This CDR3 comprises 15 residues. Germline CDR1 LGHNA, CDR2 YSLEER. V was shortened by 0 bases and J by 1 base, with 7 bases between the two germline ends.

The chain combines TRBV9 with TRBJ1-2; the match to TRBD1 covers 8 bases. Germline V CDR1 and CDR2: SGDLS, YYNGEE. CDR3 size: 14 residues. Trimming cost V 4 bases and J 4 bases; bases outside gene matches: 6. The CDR3 here is CASSHTGGIYGYTF. CDR3 nucleotides: TGTGCCAGCAGCCATACAGGGGGGATCTATGGCTACACCTTC.

This clone was counted many times. The CDR3 reads CASSQDARDSLVNTEAFF. DNA for the CDR3: TGCGCCAGCAGCCAAGATGCCCGGGACAGCCTCGTAAACACTGAAGCTTTCTTT. The rearrangement uses TRBV4-1 and TRBJ1-1; 7 nucleotides agree with TRBD1. V lost 0 bases, J lost 2 bases, and 12 bases stayed unmatched. Germline CDR1 MGHRA, CDR2 YSYEKL. The CDR3 has 18 residues.

The V gene is TRBV27, the J gene TRBJ2-5; 8 nucleotides agree with TRBD1. Trimming took 8 bases from V and 4 from J; bases not matched to a gene: 18. The germline CDR1 and CDR2 sequences are MNHEY and SMNVEV (reference sequence). This CDR3 comprises 17 residues. CDR3 sequence reads: CASAEEPPGQVGETQYF. For the CDR3, the DNA is TGTGCCAGCGCAGAAGAGCCACCGGGACAGGTGGGAGAGACCCAGTACTTC.

This clone was observed a handful of times. V gene TRBV6-5 combines with J gene TRBJ1-4; D remains ambiguous. The CDR3 is 14 amino acids. The germline V gene encodes CDR1 MNHEY and CDR2 SVGAGI. V was trimmed by 11 bases and J by 5 bases, leaving 18 bases between them. In DNA form, the CDR3 reads TGTGCCTCCCGAGCCAACGGCGGCAATGAAAAACTGTTTTTT. This codes for CASRANGGNEKLFF.

The chain combines TRBV6-1 with TRBJ1-2; no reliable D call. V was clipped by 2 bases and J by 4 bases, with 11 bases between them. CDR1 is MNHNS and CDR2 is SASEGT in the germline V gene. The CDR3 loop spans 14 amino acids. The DNA for the CDR3 is TGTGCCAGCAGTGAATGGGTTGAGGGCTATGGCTACACCTTC. This codes for CASSEWVEGYGYTF.

The V and J genes are TRBV15 and TRBJ2-2; 7 nucleotides align to TRBD1. Germline trimming cut 4 bases from V and 14 bases from J; bases unmatched to any gene: 13. Germline V gene data show CDR1 as LNHNV and CDR2 as YYDKDF (reference sequence). This CDR3 is 14 amino acids long. CDR3 region: CATSKDRPSSSLFF. CDR3 sequence (DNA): TGTGCCACCAGCAAGGACAGGCCTTCTTCTTCACTGTTTTTT.

This chain joins TRBV5-1 and TRBJ2-7; D is possibly TRBD1 (5 bases). Germline loops: CDR1 SGHRS, CDR2 YFSETQ. This CDR3 spans 14 amino acids. Between the trimmed V and J ends, which lost 6 bases and 5 bases, there was a span of 18 bases. The CDR3 DNA follows: TGCGCCAGCAAAGGAGCCGGACAAAGTCACGAGCAGTACTTC. This translates into CASKGAGQSHEQYF.

The V gene is TRBV30, the J gene TRBJ2-7; D might be TRBD2 (7 bases). Germline CDR1 GTSNPN, CDR2 SVGIG (reference sequence). The ends were cut back, 3 bases at V and 3 bases at J, with 15 bases in the middle. The CDR3 runs to 14 residues. The CDR3 DNA sequence: TGTGCCTGGAGCGGGGGGACAAAGTTCTACGAGCAGTACTTC. It is translated as CAWSGGTKFYEQYF.

The CDR3 is CASSPSQVRNTEAFF. The CDR3 bases are TGTGCCAGCTCACCAAGCCAGGTCAGGAACACTGAAGCTTTCTTT. J is TRBJ1-1 and V is TRBV18; D not certain. The CDR3 extends over 15 amino acids. CDR1 is KGHSH, CDR2 LQKENI, per germline. V shed 2 bases and J shed 1 base, with 11 bases lying between them.

This clone was observed a handful of times. This chain joins TRBV30 and TRBJ2-1; D is possibly TRBD2 (6 bases). Germline V gene sequence: CDR1 GTSNPN, CDR2 SVGIG (reference sequence). CDR3 length: 14 amino acids. V gave up 1 base and J gave up 4 bases, with 11 bases separating them. The CDR3 protein is CAWSGGRRYNEQFF. For the CDR3, the DNA is TGTGCCTGGAGTGGAGGGAGGAGGTACAATGAGCAGTTCTTC.

The rearrangement uses TRBV19 and TRBJ2-7; 7 bases map to TRBD1. Germline CDR1 is LNHDA and CDR2 is SQIVND (reference sequence). The CDR3 contains 13 residues. The V and J ends lost 5 bases and 3 bases, in that order; junction bases with no gene match: 4. CDR3 DNA: TGTGCCAGTAGTCCCGGGACAGACTACGAGCAGTACTTC. It specifies CASSPGTDYEQYF.